The present entry profiles one T cell receptor (beta chain) with its context. The record originates from a study of technical replicates of blood from four donors. Generated by immunoSEQ multiplex PCR, the TCRdb table keeps only in-frame clones and is missing some. The profile shows approximately 45,000 clones, about 96% of them singletons. Germline CDR1 reads SSHAT; CDR2 reads FNYEAQ (reference sequence). Trimming removed 1 base at V and 11 bases at J, with 12 bases between. There are 13 residues in the CDR3. The rearrangement uses TRBV7-7 and TRBJ1-5, with TRBD1 as a possible D gene (5 bases). The TCR originated in a human donor in good health. Sequenced material: T cells isolated from PBMCs. This CDR3 reads CASSLEVGEAQHF. CDR3 bases: TGTGCCAGCAGCTTAGAAGTAGGGGAGGCCCAGCATTTT.